A single sample gave rise to the 17 T cell receptor beta chains below, sequenced in a study of PD-1 blockade in classical Hodgkin lymphoma. This table comes from immunoSEQ multiplex PCR, and its TCRdb copy is limited to in-frame clones, with some not included. The sample includes thousands of clones, around three fifths of them seen just once. Every single patient, without exception, relapsed after autologous stem cell transplantation, and brentuximab vedotin exposure varied. The source material was peripheral blood mononuclear cells (PBMCs), sampled at baseline. These receptors were obtained from a human donor with classical Hodgkin lymphoma.

The table lists this clone with a count of one. This chain links TRBV9 with TRBJ2-2; tentatively, D is TRBD1 (6 bases). V shed 0 bases and J shed 4 bases, with 22 bases lying between them. Per germline, CDR1 SGDLS and CDR2 YYNGEE. The CDR3 runs 19 residues. The CDR3: CASSVASMGDRIITGELFF. The DNA of the CDR3 is TGTGCCAGCAGCGTAGCTAGTATGGGAGACAGGATTATCACCGGGGAGCTGTTTTTT.

This clone has only one observation. This chain connects TRBV5-4 to TRBJ2-7; D unclear. The CDR3 contains 15 residues. Deletions cut 0 bases from V and 2 bases from J, with 12 bases between. Per germline, CDR1 SGHNT and CDR2 YYREEE (reference sequence). CDR3: CASSLGRDMAYEQYF. In nucleotides, the CDR3 is TGTGCCAGCAGCTTGGGGCGTGATATGGCCTACGAGCAGTACTTC. The full variable domain, its missing parts supplied by reference TRBV5-4 and TRBJ2-7, is ETGVTQSPTHLIKTRGQQVTLRCSSQSGHNTVSWYQQALGQGPQFIFQYYREEENGRGNFPPRFSGLQFPNYSSELNVNALELDDSALYLCASSLGRDMAYEQYFGPGTRLTVT.

This sequence joins TRBV5-8 and TRBJ1-2; D remains unclear. The V end was cut by 2 bases, the J end by 2 bases, with 7 bases between. CDR1 SGHTS and CDR2 YDEGEE come from the germline V gene. There are 13 residues in the CDR3. This CDR3 is CASSFGGNYGYTF. The CDR3 DNA follows: TGTGCCAGCAGCTTTGGAGGCAACTATGGCTACACCTTC. The full variable domain, in which reference TRBV5-8 and TRBJ1-2 provide the parts outside the CDR3, is EAGVTQSPTHLIKTRGQQATLRCSPISGHTSVYWYQQALGLGLQFLLWYDEGEERNRGNFPPRFSGRQFPNYSSELNVNALELEDSALYLCASSFGGNYGYTFGSGTRLTVV.

This clone was detected once. CDR3 nucleotides: TGTGCCTGGAGTGTCTCGGTCGCCACAGATACGCAGTATTTT. It codes for CAWSVSVATDTQYF. The chain recombines TRBV30 with TRBJ2-3, with D unresolved. CDR1 and CDR2 from the germline V gene are GTSNPN and SVGIG (reference sequence). The V end lost 0 bases, the J end lost 2 bases, and 9 bases lay between the germline ends. The CDR3 is made up of 14 amino acids.

The chain couples TRBV9 to TRBJ2-1; no reliable D call. The ends were cut back, 0 bases at V and 0 bases at J, with 4 bases in the middle. From germline, CDR1 is SGDLS and CDR2 YYNGEE. The CDR3 is 14 residues long. The CDR3, as DNA: TGTGCCAGCAGCGTAGCTATCTCCTACAATGAGCAGTTCTTC. As protein: CASSVAISYNEQFF.

The J gene is TRBJ2-1, the V gene TRBV30; 12 bases are shared with TRBD2. The trim removed 5 bases at V and 9 bases at J, leaving 5 bases unmatched. Germline V gene sequence: CDR1 GTSNPN, CDR2 SVGIG (reference sequence). The CDR3 consists of 13 residues. CDR3 sequence: CAWDAGLAGEQFF. DNA for the CDR3: TGTGCCTGGGACGCGGGACTAGCGGGTGAGCAGTTCTTC.

The rearrangement uses TRBV6-1 and TRBJ2-5; D might be TRBD2 (6 bases). Per the germline V gene, CDR1 is MNHNS and CDR2 is SASEGT. Trimming pared 10 bases from V and 1 base from J, leaving 19 bases between. CDR3 length: 15 amino acids. The CDR3 here is CAIRRLLASQETQYF. CDR3 nucleotides: TGTGCCATCCGGCGGTTGCTAGCGAGCCAAGAGACCCAGTACTTC.

The rearrangement links TRBV2 to TRBJ1-5; D unresolved. V lost 3 bases and J 3 bases, leaving 15 bases between the germline ends. Germline CDR1 SNHLY, CDR2 FYNNEI. This CDR3 spans 16 amino acids. In DNA, the CDR3 is TGTGCCAGCAGTGAGCAGATAACAGAAACCAATCAGCCCCAGCATTTT. Its translation: CASSEQITETNQPQHF.

V gene TRBV10-2 combines with J gene TRBJ2-5; D is undetermined. The CDR3 is 12 residues long. V was clipped by 3 bases and J by 7 bases, with 9 bases between them. The V gene's germline CDR1 is WSHSY and CDR2 SAAADI. CDR3 bases: TGCGCCAGCAGTGAAAGTGTGAGGACCCAGTACTTC. This encodes CASSESVRTQYF.

The chain recombines TRBV15 with TRBJ2-2; 7 nucleotides agree with TRBD1. Germline CDR1 reads LNHNV; CDR2 reads YYDKDF (reference sequence). The ends lost 5 bases at V and 4 bases at J; junction bases unmatched: 7. The CDR3 has 15 amino acids. CDR3 in amino acids: CATSFEQGSTGELFF. DNA for the CDR3: TGTGCCACCAGCTTCGAACAGGGGAGCACCGGGGAGCTGTTTTTT.

The chain has TRBV30 and TRBJ1-1; D ambiguous. The CDR3 loop spans 12 amino acids. The V gene's germline CDR1 is GTSNPN and CDR2 SVGIG (reference sequence). Trimming shortened V by 5 bases and J by 10 bases, and 17 bases separated the two germline ends. Written as DNA, the CDR3 is TGTGCCTGGGCCCCCACCCGATCGACAGCTTTCTTT. Protein product: CAWAPTRSTAFF.

This clone has a single count. J is TRBJ2-5 and V is TRBV21-1. TRBV21-1 is described as a pseudogene. This CDR3 has 13 residues. As DNA, the CDR3 is TGTGCCAGCTTTAGAAGACCCCCAGAGACCCAGTACTTC. It yields the protein CASFRRPPETQYF.

The chain employs TRBV7-6 and TRBJ1-5; TRBD1 matches at 11 bases. In germline, CDR1 is SGHVS, CDR2 FNYEAQ. This CDR3 is built from 14 residues. V was clipped by 5 bases and J by 6 bases; unmatched bases: 3. In nucleotides, the CDR3 is TGTGCCAGCAGCACGGGACAGGGGGTTCAGCCCCAGCATTTT. Translating gives CASSTGQGVQPQHF.

The chain combines TRBV2 with TRBJ2-5; D gene unclear. V was trimmed by 6 bases and J by 5 bases, leaving 16 bases between them. The CDR3 consists of 14 residues. Germline lookup yields CDR1 SNHLY and CDR2 FYNNEI. CDR3 in amino acids: CASRATPNWETQYF. The CDR3 nucleotides read TGTGCCAGCAGAGCGACACCGAATTGGGAGACCCAGTACTTC.

The table lists this clone with a few counts. This chain joins TRBV4-3 and TRBJ2-7; a weak D match, TRBD1 (6 bases). Per the germline V gene, CDR1 is LGHNA and CDR2 is YSLEER. V was pared by 4 bases and J by 7 bases, with 23 bases between. This CDR3 spans 16 amino acids. The CDR3 nucleotides read TGCGCCAGCAGCCCAAGGATGCCCCCGCAAACAGGGGAGCAGTACTTC. It encodes CASSPRMPPQTGEQYF.

The V and J genes are TRBV28 and TRBJ1-5; D remains ambiguous. Trimming pared 2 bases from V and 3 bases from J, leaving 11 bases between. This CDR3 spans 15 amino acids. CDR1 is MDHEN and CDR2 is SYDVKM in the germline V gene. The CDR3 nucleotides are TGTGCCAGCAGTTTAAGGGCCTTGACCAATCAGCCCCAGCATTTT. This sequence encodes CASSLRALTNQPQHF. The variable domain in full, with the rest retrieved from reference TRBV28 and TRBJ1-5, is DVKVTQSSRYLVKRTGEKVFLECVQDMDHENMFWYRQDPGLGLRLIYFSYDVKMKEKGDIPEGYSVSREKKERFSLILESASTNQTSMYLCASSLRALTNQPQHFGDGTRLSIL.

The chain combines TRBV9 with TRBJ2-3; D is unresolved. The CDR3 loop spans 15 amino acids. The germline V and J ends were trimmed by 0 bases and 2 bases, with 10 bases remaining between them. From germline, CDR1 is SGDLS and CDR2 YYNGEE. The CDR3 here is CASSVAMRSTDTQYF. The CDR3 region has the DNA TGTGCCAGCAGCGTAGCGATGCGGTCCACAGATACGCAGTATTTT.